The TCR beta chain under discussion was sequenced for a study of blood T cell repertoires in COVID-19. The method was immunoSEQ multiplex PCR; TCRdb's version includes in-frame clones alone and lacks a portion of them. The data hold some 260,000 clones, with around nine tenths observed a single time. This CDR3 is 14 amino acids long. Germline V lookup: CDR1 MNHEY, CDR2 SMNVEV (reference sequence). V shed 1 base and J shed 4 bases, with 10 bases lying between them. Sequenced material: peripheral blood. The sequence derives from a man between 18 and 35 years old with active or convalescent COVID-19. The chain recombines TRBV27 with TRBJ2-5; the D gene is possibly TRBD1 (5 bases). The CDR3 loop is CASSLWGRGETQYF. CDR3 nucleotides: TGTGCCAGCAGTTTATGGGGTAGGGGAGAGACCCAGTACTTC.